This T cell receptor beta chain was identified during a study of blood T cell repertoires in COVID-19. Some clones are missing from TCRdb's copy, which holds only in-frame ones; the method was immunoSEQ multiplex PCR. The table includes about 140,000 clones, approximately 88% detected once. The CDR3 length is 14 residues. Germline assignment: CDR1 SQVTM and CDR2 ANQGSEA. Trimming shortened V by 5 bases and J by 7 bases, and 20 bases separated the two germline ends. The V and J genes are TRBV29-1 and TRBJ1-1; D possibly corresponds to TRBD1 (5 bases). This sequence originates from a woman between 50 and 59 years old with acute or convalescent COVID-19. Sequencing was done on a sample of peripheral blood. CDR3 in amino acids: CSVPNDRTFSEAFF. CDR3 coding DNA: TGCAGCGTTCCCAATGACCGGACATTTAGTGAAGCTTTCTTT.